Following are 29 T cell receptor beta chains from one sample sequenced in a study of blood T cell repertoires in COVID-19. Repertoires were generated with immunoSEQ multiplex PCR, while TCRdb's copy carries only in-frame clones and drops some. The table records about 260,000 clones, 86% of them present only once. The sequenced sample consisted of PBMCs or T cells enriched from blood (not recorded which). These receptors were taken from a woman aged 45-65 years who had recovered from COVID-19.

The chain joins TRBV4-1 to TRBJ1-3; possible D gene TRBD1, 5 bases. Germline assignment: CDR1 MGHRA and CDR2 YSYEKL. CDR3 size: 16 residues. V was clipped by 2 bases and J by 0 bases, with 11 bases between them. The CDR3: CASSQPPTDSGNTIYF. CDR3 nucleotides: TGCGCCAGCAGCCAACCTCCGACAGACTCTGGAAACACCATATATTTT.

The gene calls are TRBV6-5 and TRBJ2-1; 8 bases map to TRBD1. After removal of 6 bases from V and 7 bases from J, the junction contained 8 bases not matched to a gene. CDR3 length equals 14 residues. The germline V gene encodes CDR1 MNHEY and CDR2 SVGAGI. The chain's CDR3 is CASSPGQVVNEQFF. CDR3 DNA sequence: TGTGCCAGCAGCCCGGGACAGGTCGTAAATGAGCAGTTCTTC.

Here the CDR3 reads CASGLGDSPYEQYF. The CDR3 DNA sequence: TGTGCTAGTGGTTTGGGGGACAGCCCCTACGAGCAGTACTTC. The chain combines TRBV12-5 with TRBJ2-7; 7 bases are shared with TRBD1. The CDR3 contains 14 residues. The ends lost 1 base at V and 2 bases at J; junction bases unmatched: 2. Germline values: CDR1 LGHNT, CDR2 FRNRAP.

The V gene is TRBV27, the J gene TRBJ2-1; the match to TRBD2 covers 8 bases. The CDR3 is made up of 13 amino acids. The ends lost 5 bases at V and 3 bases at J; junction bases unmatched: 0. In germline, CDR1 is MNHEY, CDR2 SMNVEV (reference sequence). The chain's CDR3 is CASSLAGYNEQFF. As DNA, the CDR3 is TGTGCCAGCAGTCTAGCGGGCTACAATGAGCAGTTCTTC.

This clone has only one observation. The V gene is TRBV28, the J gene TRBJ1-4; TRBD1 matches at 8 bases. The junction had 9 bases not matched to a gene; V was cut back by 5 bases and J by 7 bases. CDR1 is MDHEN and CDR2 is SYDVKM in the germline V gene. The CDR3 totals 15 residues. The CDR3 loop reads CASSLNRGLFEKLFF. CDR3 DNA: TGTGCCAGCAGTCTCAACAGGGGGTTATTTGAAAAACTGTTTTTT.

This chain uses TRBV5-1 with TRBJ2-7; 12 nucleotides agree with TRBD2. The ends lost 0 bases at V and 6 bases at J; junction bases unmatched: 7. This CDR3 contains 16 residues. CDR1 is SGHRS and CDR2 is YFSETQ in the germline V gene. The DNA for the CDR3 is TGCGCCAGCAGCTTGGCGGCTAGCGGGGGGGCAGGCGAGCAGTACTTC. It specifies CASSLAASGGAGEQYF.

This clone is a singleton in its sample. Germline is not matched at one junction end, which may reflect a read error. The chain is built from TRBV11-3 and TRBJ2-7; 7 nucleotides match TRBD2. Germline V gene data show CDR1 as SGHNT and CDR2 as YENEEA. CDR3 length: 18 amino acids. The CDR3 nucleotides read TGTGCCAGCAGCTTCCTAGCGGAGATAACCCCAAGGATTAAGGGCTCGGACTTC. It yields the protein CASSFLAEITPRIKGSDF.

The chain links TRBV27 to TRBJ1-1; 12 positions agree with TRBD1. The length of the CDR3 is 17 residues. V lost 2 bases to trimming and J lost 0 bases; unmatched junction nucleotides: 4. Germline V gene lookup returns CDR1 MNHEY and CDR2 SMNVEV (reference sequence). The DNA for the CDR3 is TGTGCCAGCAGTTTAGGGACAGGGGGCTGGGTGAACACTGAAGCTTTCTTT. Its protein is CASSLGTGGWVNTEAFF.

V and J are TRBV4-3 and TRBJ1-5; 8 positions agree with TRBD1. Germline trimming cut 0 bases from V and 6 bases from J; bases unmatched to any gene: 4. The CDR3 is 15 amino acids. In germline, CDR1 is LGHNA, CDR2 YSLEER. The CDR3 is CASSQDRQGSQPQHF. As DNA, the CDR3 is TGCGCCAGCAGCCAAGATCGACAGGGGAGTCAGCCCCAGCATTTT.

V and J are TRBV19 and TRBJ1-2; 10 nucleotides line up with TRBD1. The CDR3 has 14 residues. The germline gives CDR1 LNHDA, CDR2 SQIVND (reference sequence). Trimming at V came to 5 bases and at J to 2 bases, leaving 2 bases not matched to a gene. DNA of the CDR3: TGTGCCAGTAGTGGGGACAGGGGAAACTATGGCTACACCTTC. Protein product: CASSGDRGNYGYTF.

This clone was seen a single time. CDR3 residues: CASSSRQQGLSGANVLTF. As DNA, the CDR3 is TGTGCCAGCAGCTCCCGACAGCAAGGTCTCTCTGGGGCCAACGTCCTGACTTTC. The chain links TRBV11-2 to TRBJ2-6; TRBD1 might be the D (5 bases). The CDR3 has 18 amino acids. V lost 4 bases to trimming and J lost 0 bases, with 16 bases between them. Germline values: CDR1 SGHAT, CDR2 FQNNGV.

This clone was counted once. The gene calls are TRBV9 and TRBJ1-2, with 8 bases fitting TRBD1. CDR1 is SGDLS, CDR2 YYNGEE, per germline. The CDR3 has 16 residues. Germline trimming cut 3 bases from V and 5 bases from J; bases unmatched to any gene: 12. The CDR3 DNA is TGTGCCAGCAGCGAGAGGGACAGGTCCCTTGGGTATGGCTACACCTTC. This gives the protein CASSERDRSLGYGYTF.

The chain combines TRBV3-1 (or the pseudogene TRBV3-2) with TRBJ1-1, with 9 bases lining up with TRBD1. Trimming cost V 1 base and J 10 bases; bases outside gene matches: 13. Germline V CDR1 and CDR2: LGHDT, YNNKEL (reference sequence). The CDR3 runs 16 residues. In DNA, the CDR3 is TGTGCCAGCAGCCAAGTCGGACAGGGGTCGTCCGGAGTAGCTTTCTTT. This translates into CASSQVGQGSSGVAFF.

V and J are TRBV19 and TRBJ2-5; no firm D call. Germline V gene sequence: CDR1 LNHDA, CDR2 SQIVND (reference sequence). V was shortened by 1 base and J by 7 bases, with 7 bases between the two germline ends. This CDR3 spans 12 amino acids. The CDR3 region is CASSIGVGTQYF. The CDR3 nucleotides read TGTGCCAGTAGTATAGGTGTCGGGACCCAGTACTTC.

The rearrangement links TRBV4-1 to TRBJ1-1; D is perhaps TRBD1 (5 bases). Per germline, CDR1 MGHRA and CDR2 YSYEKL. The CDR3 runs 15 residues. Deletions cut 1 base from V and 4 bases from J, with 13 bases between. The chain's CDR3 is CASSQAAAGGTEAFF. In DNA, the CDR3 is TGCGCCAGCAGCCAAGCAGCCGCGGGGGGCACTGAAGCTTTCTTT.

The chain recombines TRBV6-6 with TRBJ2-5; D remains ambiguous. There are 13 residues in the CDR3. Germline assignment: CDR1 MNHNY and CDR2 SVGAGI (reference sequence). Trimming removed 6 bases from V and 1 base from J, with 9 bases in between. In nucleotides, the CDR3 is TGTGCCAGCAGCAGACATATCCAAGAGACCCAGTACTTC. It is translated as CASSRHIQETQYF.

The CDR3 region has the DNA TGTGCCAGCAGCCAAGTGGGGGGAGAGGTGAATCAGCCCCAGCATTTT. Translation gives CASSQVGGEVNQPQHF. The rearrangement joins TRBV14 to TRBJ1-5, with D possibly TRBD1 on 5 matching bases. Germline loops: CDR1 SGHDN, CDR2 FVKESK. The CDR3 has 16 residues. V was shortened by 1 base and J by 4 bases, with 14 bases between the two germline ends.

This chain joins TRBV6-2 or TRBV6-3 and TRBJ1-5, with TRBD1 as a possible D gene (5 bases). V was pared by 6 bases and J by 1 base, with 28 bases between. CDR1 is MNHEY and CDR2 is SVGEGT in the germline V gene. This CDR3 has 20 amino acids. The CDR3 coding sequence is TGTGCCAGCAGCCCTGATAAATGGGGCGGATTTGGTTGGAGCAATCAGCCCCAGCATTTT. Its translation is CASSPDKWGGFGWSNQPQHF.

This clone was seen once. This chain uses TRBV9 with TRBJ1-1; D is unresolved. The CDR3 totals 13 residues. The V gene's germline CDR1 is SGDLS and CDR2 YYNGEE. The ends were cut back, 3 bases at V and 1 base at J, with 7 bases in the middle. CDR3 DNA: TGTGCCAGCAGCGAGACTGGGAACACTGAAGCTTTCTTT. Translated, it gives CASSETGNTEAFF.

The rearrangement uses TRBV5-4 and TRBJ2-7, with TRBD2 as a possible D gene (5 bases). Germline lookup yields CDR1 SGHNT and CDR2 YYREEE (reference sequence). CDR3 length: 15 amino acids. Trimming shortened V by 2 bases and J by 3 bases, and 15 bases separated the two germline ends. The CDR3 loop is CASSLSTGTYYEQYF. The CDR3 DNA sequence: TGTGCCAGCAGCTTAAGCACGGGAACTTACTACGAGCAGTACTTC.

The chain combines TRBV19 with TRBJ2-7, with 8 bases lining up with TRBD1. CDR3 size: 14 residues. Germline V CDR1 and CDR2: LNHDA, SQIVND (reference sequence). The V segment lost 3 bases and the J segment 5 bases; nucleotides outside the gene matches: 6. Written as DNA, the CDR3 is TGTGCCAGTAGTATTGGGACAGGTACGGACGAGCAGTACTTC. Translating it yields CASSIGTGTDEQYF.

This clone has more than one count but fewer than ten. J is TRBJ1-1 and V is TRBV28; D perhaps matches TRBD1 (5 bases). V lost 8 bases, J lost 0 bases, and 13 bases lay in between. The CDR3 is 14 amino acids. Looked up from germline, CDR1 is MDHEN and CDR2 is SYDVKM. The CDR3 DNA reads as TGTGCCAGCTGGGGCGGAAGCATGAACACTGAAGCTTTCTTT. This gives the protein CASWGGSMNTEAFF.

The chain carries TRBV6-1 and TRBJ1-2, with 7 nucleotides matching TRBD1. Germline loops: CDR1 MNHNS, CDR2 SASEGT. V gave up 1 base and J gave up 8 bases; unmatched junction bases: 7. This CDR3 is 14 amino acids long. The CDR3 loop is CASSEDRGVWGYTF. The CDR3, as DNA: TGTGCCAGCAGTGAAGACAGGGGAGTTTGGGGCTACACCTTC.

Only a few counts were recorded for this clone. The rearrangement links TRBV2 to TRBJ2-1; D is possibly TRBD2 (5 bases). The CDR3 is made up of 15 amino acids. Germline assignment: CDR1 SNHLY and CDR2 FYNNEI. With 5 bases removed from V and 6 bases from J, the gap between germline ends came to 17 bases. The CDR3: CASSRGSGTSNEQFF. In nucleotides, the CDR3 is TGTGCCAGCAGTAGAGGGTCGGGCACAAGCAATGAGCAGTTCTTC.

This chain connects TRBV5-1 to TRBJ1-5; no reliable D call. The germline CDR1 and CDR2 sequences are SGHRS and YFSETQ. CDR3 length: 14 residues. Trimming cost V 0 bases and J 2 bases, with 6 bases left between them. CDR3 nucleotide sequence: TGCGCCAGCAGCTTGGACGCGGGCAATCAGCCCCAGCATTTT. It encodes CASSLDAGNQPQHF.

The J gene is TRBJ2-1, the V gene TRBV27; TRBD1 aligns across 8 bases. CDR3 size: 17 residues. Germline loops: CDR1 MNHEY, CDR2 SMNVEV (reference sequence). Germline trimming cut 7 bases from V and 2 bases from J; bases unmatched to any gene: 13. CDR3 sequence (DNA): TGTGCCAGCATGGGGGCAGGGGGCCCCTACACCTACAATGAGCAGTTCTTC. Protein: CASMGAGGPYTYNEQFF.

This clone was picked up many times. This chain uses TRBV5-6 with TRBJ2-7, with D possibly TRBD1 on 6 matching bases. The CDR3 length is 14 residues. From germline, CDR1 is SGHDT and CDR2 YYEEEE. V gave up 3 bases and J gave up 4 bases, with 14 bases separating them. The CDR3 bases are TGTGCCAGCAGCTACCCCCAGGGGTCTTACGAGCAGTACTTC. It is translated as CASSYPQGSYEQYF.

The chain is built from TRBV5-4 and TRBJ1-6; 9 positions agree with TRBD1. Per the germline V gene, CDR1 is SGHNT and CDR2 is YYREEE (reference sequence). J gave up 6 bases and V 2 bases, and 12 bases lay outside the gene matches. CDR3 length equals 18 residues. Here the CDR3 DNA reads TGTGCCAGCAGCTTAGGATCCCTCTTGGACAGGGGTAATTCACCCCTCCACTTT. This gives the protein CASSLGSLLDRGNSPLHF.

CDR3 protein: CASSPRDRRLYGYTF. The CDR3 coding sequence is TGTGCCAGCAGTCCCCGGGACAGAAGACTCTATGGCTACACCTTC. The chain has TRBV6-2 or TRBV6-3 and TRBJ1-2, with 7 bases that match TRBD1. Germline V gives CDR1 MNHEY, CDR2 SVGEGT. V gave up 5 bases and J gave up 4 bases; unmatched junction bases: 10. The CDR3 covers 15 residues.